The next 30 T cell receptor beta chains were all read from a single sample in a study of graft-versus-host responses after intestinal transplantation. Method: immunoSEQ multiplex PCR; TCRdb's copy keeps in-frame clones and lacks some. The sample records approximately 16,000 clones, 80% to 90% being singletons. The sample was PBMCs, taken approximately 3.5 months after intestinal transplant. These receptors were taken from a human patient who received an intestinal transplant, so some T cells may come from the graft donor.

The rearrangement joins TRBV10-1 to TRBJ2-5, with 7 bases aligning to TRBD1. This CDR3 is 14 amino acids long. Germline-derived CDR1 and CDR2 are WNHNN and SYGVQD (reference sequence). The CDR3 spells CTGRTGTARETQYF. In nucleotides, the CDR3 is TGCACCGGCAGGACCGGGACAGCGAGAGAGACCCAGTACTTC.

The gene calls are TRBV9 and TRBJ2-7; TRBD2 agrees at 9 bases. There are 13 residues in the CDR3. Germline values: CDR1 SGDLS, CDR2 YYNGEE. V dropped 4 bases and J dropped 6; count of bases not matched to a gene: 5. CDR3 coding DNA: TGTGCCAGCAGCATTAGCGGGAGAGGCGAGCAGTACTTC. As protein: CASSISGRGEQYF.

The chain employs TRBV5-1 and TRBJ2-5; 9 positions match TRBD1. Germline trimming cut 4 bases from V and 4 bases from J; bases unmatched to any gene: 8. Germline V gene sequence: CDR1 SGHRS, CDR2 YFSETQ. The CDR3 length is 15 residues. The CDR3: CASSTHGTGRETQYF. The CDR3 DNA sequence: TGCGCCAGCAGCACCCATGGGACAGGGCGAGAGACCCAGTACTTC.

The chain joins TRBV6-6 to TRBJ2-2; D is ambiguous. CDR1 is MNHNY, CDR2 SVGAGI, per germline (reference sequence). V was cut by 5 bases and J by 0 bases, with 10 bases left in between. The length of the CDR3 is 15 residues. The CDR3 here is CASSLAPANTGELFF. The CDR3 DNA sequence: TGTGCCAGCAGTCTGGCGCCGGCGAACACCGGGGAGCTGTTTTTT.

This clone was counted a single time. The J gene is TRBJ2-7, the V gene TRBV19, with D maybe TRBD2 (5 bases). Per germline, CDR1 LNHDA and CDR2 SQIVND (reference sequence). V was shortened by 2 bases and J by 0 bases, with 8 bases between the two germline ends. The CDR3 covers 14 residues. Here the CDR3 reads CASSIMDSSYEQYF. The CDR3 coding sequence is TGTGCCAGTAGTATAATGGACTCCTCCTACGAGCAGTACTTC.

By share of the sample, this clone is large. J is TRBJ2-7 and V is TRBV5-8; no definite D call. Between the trimmed V and J ends, which lost 3 bases and 6 bases, there was a span of 10 bases. The CDR3 runs to 12 residues. The germline CDR1 and CDR2 sequences are SGHTS and YDEGEE. CDR3 nucleotides: TGTGCCAGCAGCTCCCTTGGTAGCGAGCAGTACTTC. This encodes CASSSLGSEQYF.

The sample holds one count of this clone. This chain joins TRBV5-1 and TRBJ2-1; tentative D call: TRBD2 (5 bases). CDR3 size: 14 residues. The V gene's germline CDR1 is SGHRS and CDR2 YFSETQ. Between the trimmed V and J ends, which lost 4 bases and 5 bases, there was a span of 13 bases. As DNA, the CDR3 is TGCGCCAGCAGCCCCGAGCGGAGAAACAATGAGCAGTTCTTC. Its protein is CASSPERRNNEQFF.

CDR3 bases: TGCGCCAGCAGCTTGGGTTGGGGACCGAGCTCTGGGGCCAACGTCCTGACTTTC. Its translation: CASSLGWGPSSGANVLTF. V gene TRBV5-1 combines with J gene TRBJ2-6; D might be TRBD1 or TRBD2, each matching 5 bases. The CDR3 length is 18 residues. V gave up 0 bases and J gave up 0 bases, with 13 bases separating them. CDR1 is SGHRS, CDR2 YFSETQ, per germline. The variable domain in full, with the rest retrieved from reference TRBV5-1 and TRBJ2-6, is KAGVTQTPRYLIKTRGQQVTLSCSPISGHRSVSWYQQTPGQGLQFLFEYFSETQRNKGNFPGRFSGRQFSNSRSEMNVSTLELGDSALYLCASSLGWGPSSGANVLTFGAGSRLTVL.

The chain links TRBV5-8 to TRBJ1-5; perhaps TRBD1 as D (5 bases). CDR3 length: 19 residues. CDR1 SGHTS and CDR2 YDEGEE come from the germline V gene. V gave up 6 bases and J gave up 0 bases, with 25 bases separating them. CDR3 in DNA: TGTGCCAGCACAGGTAGGGTCGCGGGACTGTGGGATAGCAATCAGCCCCAGCATTTT. It encodes CASTGRVAGLWDSNQPQHF. Combining the CDR3 with reference TRBV5-8 and TRBJ1-5 gives the whole variable domain EAGVTQSPTHLIKTRGQQATLRCSPISGHTSVYWYQQALGLGLQFLLWYDEGEERNRGNFPPRFSGRQFPNYSSELNVNALELEDSALYLCASTGRVAGLWDSNQPQHFGDGTRLSIL.

The DNA for the CDR3 is TGTGCCTCCCTCCGGGCAGGCGTTCCCTACGAGCAGTACTTC. The encoded protein is CASLRAGVPYEQYF. This chain connects TRBV28 to TRBJ2-7; no definite D call. Trimming took 11 bases from V and 2 from J, leaving 19 bases between them. This CDR3 comprises 14 residues. Germline V gene data show CDR1 as MDHEN and CDR2 as SYDVKM. Full variable domain (remainder filled in from reference TRBV28 and TRBJ2-7): DVKVTQSSRYLVKRTGEKVFLECVQDMDHENMFWYRQDPGLGLRLIYFSYDVKMKEKGDIPEGYSVSREKKERFSLILESASTNQTSMYLCASLRAGVPYEQYFGPGTRLTVT.

This clone was detected once. The chain has TRBV29-1 and TRBJ2-1, with D hard to call. Trimming shortened V by 3 bases and J by 7 bases, and 1 base separated the two germline ends. CDR1 SQVTM and CDR2 ANQGSEA come from the germline V gene. This CDR3 has 9 amino acids. CDR3 region: CSVDNEQFF. DNA of the CDR3: TGCAGCGTTGATAATGAGCAGTTCTTC.

The chain has TRBV28 and TRBJ2-7; D is unresolved. This CDR3 comprises 13 residues. V dropped 6 bases and J dropped 3 bases, with 12 bases sitting between them. Germline V gives CDR1 MDHEN, CDR2 SYDVKM. The chain's CDR3 is CASRRPANYEQYF. CDR3 coding DNA: TGTGCCAGCAGACGACCTGCCAACTACGAGCAGTACTTC.

As to this clone: The junction departs from germline at one end; a sequencing error may be responsible. V and J are TRBV13 and TRBJ2-1; D is undetermined. CDR1 is PRHDT and CDR2 is FYEKMQ in the germline V gene (reference sequence). CDR3 length: 11 residues. The CDR3 loop is CASSSHNEQFF. CDR3 in DNA: TGTGCCAGCAGCTCCCACAATGAGCAGTTCTTC. Filled out from reference TRBV13 and TRBJ2-1, the complete variable domain reads AAGVIQSPRHLIKEKRETATLKCYPIPRHDTVYWYQQGPGQDPQFLISFYEKMQSDKGSIPDRFSAQQFSDYHSELNMSSLELGDSALYFCASSSHNEQFFGPGTRLTVL.

The chain couples TRBV4-3 to TRBJ1-1, with 7 bases lining up with TRBD1. Germline trimming cut 3 bases from V and 3 bases from J; bases unmatched to any gene: 7. This CDR3 has 15 residues. The V gene's germline CDR1 is LGHNA and CDR2 YSLEER. CDR3 nucleotide sequence: TGCGCCAGCAGCCAGGCTGACAGGGCGCACACTGAAGCTTTCTTT. It codes for CASSQADRAHTEAFF.

The chain has TRBV7-2 and TRBJ2-5; TRBD2 matches 11 bases. The CDR3 sequence is 16 residues long. Unmatched junction bases numbered 8, after V lost 3 bases and J lost 5 bases. Germline CDR1 and CDR2: SGHTA and FQGNSA. The CDR3 reads CASSFNSGRAGETQYF. The CDR3 nucleotides read TGTGCCAGCAGCTTTAATAGCGGGAGGGCCGGGGAGACCCAGTACTTC.

The chain combines TRBV28 with TRBJ2-5; 9 nucleotides align to TRBD2. Gene TRBJ2-7 matches the end of the DNA better, so the J call may be wrong. The germline V gene encodes CDR1 MDHEN and CDR2 SYDVKM. The CDR3 covers 16 residues. The CDR3: CASSLSSGEETYEQYF. CDR3 nucleotides: TGTGCCAGCAGTTTGTCTAGCGGGGAGGAAACCTACGAGCAGTACTTC.

On this clone: One junction end disagrees with the germline gene, perhaps due to a read error. The CDR3 is CASSPSQRTSPEDF. In nucleotides, the CDR3 is TGTGCCAGCAGTCCCTCTCAACGGACTAGCCCGGAGGACTTC. The chain uses TRBV27 and TRBJ2-7; 8 bases align to TRBD2. In germline, CDR1 is MNHEY, CDR2 SMNVEV (reference sequence). The CDR3 sequence is 14 residues long.

J is TRBJ2-7 and V is TRBV14; 9 bases map to TRBD2. Germline CDR1 and CDR2: SGHDN and FVKESK. The CDR3 extends over 17 amino acids. The ends lost 2 bases at V and 3 bases at J; junction bases unmatched: 11. The CDR3: CASSQLWSGRSNYEQYF. Written as DNA, the CDR3 is TGTGCCAGCAGCCAATTATGGAGCGGGAGGTCCAACTACGAGCAGTACTTC. The complete variable domain, with remaining parts taken from reference TRBV14 and TRBJ2-7, reads EAGVTQFPSHSVIEKGQTVTLRCDPISGHDNLYWYRRVMGKEIKFLLHFVKESKQDESGMPNNRFLAERTGGTYSTLKVQPAELEDSGVYFCASSQLWSGRSNYEQYFGPGTRLTVT.

The chain combines TRBV2 with TRBJ2-7; no clear D gene. This CDR3 contains 14 residues. V was pared by 7 bases and J by 0 bases, with 13 bases between. Germline CDR1 and CDR2: SNHLY and FYNNEI. CDR3 bases: TGTGCCAGCACGCAGCTACAAAGCTCCTACGAGCAGTACTTC. Protein sequence: CASTQLQSSYEQYF.

The rearrangement joins TRBV28 to TRBJ2-5; TRBD1 matches at 9 bases. The CDR3 is 17 amino acids. The junction had 10 bases not matched to a gene; V was cut back by 3 bases and J by 2 bases. Germline lookup yields CDR1 MDHEN and CDR2 SYDVKM. CDR3 in amino acids: CASSFFRQGVGQETQYF. The CDR3 DNA follows: TGTGCCAGCAGTTTTTTCCGACAGGGGGTAGGGCAAGAGACCCAGTACTTC.

This clone was counted a single time. The chain employs TRBV7-2 and TRBJ2-7; 7 positions match TRBD1. Germline CDR1 and CDR2: SGHTA and FQGNSA. The CDR3 consists of 14 residues. Unmatched junction bases numbered 3, after V lost 3 bases and J lost 1 base. The CDR3 coding sequence is TGTGCCAGCAGCTTTAGGGGGCCATCCTACGAGCAGTACTTC. This gives the protein CASSFRGPSYEQYF.

This chain's CDR3 is CASSYSGHGKTEAFF. CDR3 bases: TGTGCCAGCAGTTACTCGGGCCATGGAAAAACTGAAGCTTTCTTT. The gene calls are TRBV6-5 and TRBJ1-1; no reliable D call. Germline assignment: CDR1 MNHEY and CDR2 SVGAGI. V was shortened by 0 bases and J by 5 bases, with 13 bases between the two germline ends. This CDR3 has 15 amino acids.

The gene calls are TRBV19 and TRBJ1-2; no firm D call. The V end was cut by 1 base, the J end by 7 bases, with 16 bases between. The CDR3 sequence is 15 residues long. Looked up from germline, CDR1 is LNHDA and CDR2 is SQIVND (reference sequence). CDR3 residues: CASSIGLTKEVGYTF. The DNA of the CDR3 is TGTGCCAGTAGTATAGGCCTAACAAAGGAGGTTGGCTACACCTTC.

The chain joins TRBV6-1 to TRBJ2-7; D remains ambiguous. CDR1 and CDR2 (germline): MNHNS, SASEGT. The V gene lost 3 bases and the J gene lost 1 base, with 7 bases spanning the gap. The CDR3 spans 13 residues. Here the CDR3 reads CASSEGFSYEQYF. CDR3 DNA: TGTGCCAGCAGTGAGGGGTTTTCCTACGAGCAGTACTTC.

This clone appeared once. The rearrangement uses TRBV6-1 and TRBJ1-5, with D perhaps TRBD1 (6 bases). Germline-derived CDR1 and CDR2 are MNHNS and SASEGT. Trimming cost V 5 bases and J 4 bases, with 9 bases left between them. This CDR3 has 13 amino acids. The CDR3 nucleotides are TGTGCCAGCAGTTGGACAGAGAATCAGCCCCAGCATTTT. It encodes CASSWTENQPQHF.

The V call is TRBV15, the J call TRBJ2-1; weak D call: TRBD2 (6 bases). CDR1 and CDR2 from the germline V gene are LNHNV and YYDKDF (reference sequence). Trimming removed 0 bases at V and 3 bases at J, with 6 bases between. The CDR3 covers 14 residues. The CDR3 nucleotides read TGTGCCACCAGCAGAGAGGGACTCTACAATGAGCAGTTCTTC. Translating gives CATSREGLYNEQFF. Full variable domain (outside the CDR3, taken from reference TRBV15 and TRBJ2-1): DAMVIQNPRYQVTQFGKPVTLSCSQTLNHNVMYWYQQKSSQAPKLLFHYYDKDFNNEADTPDNFQSRRPNTSFCFLDIRSPGLGDTAMYLCATSREGLYNEQFFGPGTRLTVL.

The gene calls are TRBV27 and TRBJ2-5; 7 positions agree with TRBD1. CDR1 and CDR2 from the germline V gene are MNHEY and SMNVEV (reference sequence). Germline trimming cut 2 bases from V and 5 bases from J; bases unmatched to any gene: 11. This CDR3 is built from 16 residues. The CDR3 sequence is CASSLTDRTGLETQYF. In DNA, the CDR3 is TGTGCCAGCAGTTTAACGGACAGGACGGGATTGGAGACCCAGTACTTC.

The CDR3 protein is CASSEGTYEQYF. DNA for the CDR3: TGCGCCAGCAGCGAGGGGACCTACGAGCAGTACTTC. This chain joins TRBV5-1 and TRBJ2-7; D might be TRBD1 or TRBD2, each matching 5 bases. V was clipped by 4 bases and J by 2 bases, with 7 bases between them. The germline gives CDR1 SGHRS, CDR2 YFSETQ. The CDR3 runs 12 residues. Combining the CDR3 with reference TRBV5-1 and TRBJ2-7 gives the whole variable domain KAGVTQTPRYLIKTRGQQVTLSCSPISGHRSVSWYQQTPGQGLQFLFEYFSETQRNKGNFPGRFSGRQFSNSRSEMNVSTLELGDSALYLCASSEGTYEQYFGPGTRLTVT.

In the case of this clone: The junction differs from germline at one of its ends, possibly a read error. The genes are TRBV6-4 and TRBJ2-7, with D tentatively TRBD1 (5 bases). The CDR3 spans 10 residues. Germline assignment: CDR1 MRHNA and CDR2 SNTAGT. CDR3 coding DNA: TGTGCCAGCAGGGTCGTGACAGAGCGCTTC. Translation gives CASRVVTERF.

The J gene is TRBJ2-2, the V gene TRBV28, with 7 nucleotides matching TRBD1. The germline CDR1 and CDR2 sequences are MDHEN and SYDVKM. The V gene end was trimmed by 7 bases and the J gene end by 5 bases; junction bases not matched to a gene: 4. The CDR3 is 13 amino acids. CDR3 in DNA: TGTGCCAGCAATAACAGGGGAACCGGGGAGCTGTTTTTT. This codes for CASNNRGTGELFF.